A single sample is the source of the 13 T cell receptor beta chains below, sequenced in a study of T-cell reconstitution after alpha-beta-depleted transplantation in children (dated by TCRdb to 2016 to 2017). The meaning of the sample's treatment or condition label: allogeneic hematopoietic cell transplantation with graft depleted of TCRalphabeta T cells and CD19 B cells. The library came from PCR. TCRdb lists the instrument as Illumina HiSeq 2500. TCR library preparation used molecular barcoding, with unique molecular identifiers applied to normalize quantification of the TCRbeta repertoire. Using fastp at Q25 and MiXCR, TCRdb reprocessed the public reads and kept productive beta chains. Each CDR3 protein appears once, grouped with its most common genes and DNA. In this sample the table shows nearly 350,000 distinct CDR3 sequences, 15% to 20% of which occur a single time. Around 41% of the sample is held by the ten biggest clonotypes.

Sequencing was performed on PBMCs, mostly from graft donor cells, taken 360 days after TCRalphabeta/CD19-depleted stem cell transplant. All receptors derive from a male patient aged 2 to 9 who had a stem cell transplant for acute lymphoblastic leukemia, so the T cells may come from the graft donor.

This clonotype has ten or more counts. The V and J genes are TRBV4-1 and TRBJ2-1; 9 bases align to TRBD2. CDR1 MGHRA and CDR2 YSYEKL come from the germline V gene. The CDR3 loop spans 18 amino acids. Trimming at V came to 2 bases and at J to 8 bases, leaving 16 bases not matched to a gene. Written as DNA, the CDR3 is TGCGCCAGCAGCCAAAAACCACCTCTGGGCGGGAGGGCCCATGAGCAGTTCTTC. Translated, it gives CASSQKPPLGGRAHEQFF.

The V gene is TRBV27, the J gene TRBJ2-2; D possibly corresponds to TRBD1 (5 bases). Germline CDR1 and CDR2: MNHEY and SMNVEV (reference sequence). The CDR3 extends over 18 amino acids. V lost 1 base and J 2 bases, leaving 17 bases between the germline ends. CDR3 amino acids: CASSLYSFAGPNTGELFF. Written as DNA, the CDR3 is TGTGCCAGCAGTTTATATTCGTTCGCAGGGCCCAACACCGGGGAGCTGTTTTTT.

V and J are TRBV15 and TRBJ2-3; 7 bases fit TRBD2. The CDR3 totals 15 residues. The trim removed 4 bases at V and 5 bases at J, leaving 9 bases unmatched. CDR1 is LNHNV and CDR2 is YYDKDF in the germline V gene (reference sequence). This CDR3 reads CATSTRDYPRDTQYF. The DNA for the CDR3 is TGTGCCACCAGCACCCGGGACTACCCGAGAGATACGCAGTATTTT.

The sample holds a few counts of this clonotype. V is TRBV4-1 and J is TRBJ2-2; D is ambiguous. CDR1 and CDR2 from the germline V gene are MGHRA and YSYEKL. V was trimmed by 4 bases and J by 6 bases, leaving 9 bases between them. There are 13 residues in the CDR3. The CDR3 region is CASSLVWPGELFF. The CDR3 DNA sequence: TGCGCCAGCAGCCTCGTGTGGCCCGGGGAGCTGTTTTTT.

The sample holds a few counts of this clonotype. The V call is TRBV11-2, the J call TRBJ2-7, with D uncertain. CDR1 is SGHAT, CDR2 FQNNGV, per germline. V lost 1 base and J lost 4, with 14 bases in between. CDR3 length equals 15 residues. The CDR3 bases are TGTGCCAGCAGCTTAGTTGAGGCTAGTTGGTACGAGCAGTACTTC. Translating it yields CASSLVEASWYEQYF.

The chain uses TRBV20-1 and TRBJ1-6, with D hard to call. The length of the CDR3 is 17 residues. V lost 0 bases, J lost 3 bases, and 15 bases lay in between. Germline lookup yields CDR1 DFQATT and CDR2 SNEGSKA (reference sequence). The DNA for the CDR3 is TGCAGTGCTAGAGATCTCGGCGACGGCAACTATAATTCACCCCTCCACTTT. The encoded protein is CSARDLGDGNYNSPLHF.

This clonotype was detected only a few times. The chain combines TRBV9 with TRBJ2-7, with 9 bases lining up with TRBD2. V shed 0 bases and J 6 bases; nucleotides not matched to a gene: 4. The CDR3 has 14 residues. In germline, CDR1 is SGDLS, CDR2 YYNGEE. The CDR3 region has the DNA TGTGCCAGCAGCGTAGATAGCGGGAGATCCGAGCAGTACTTC. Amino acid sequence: CASSVDSGRSEQYF. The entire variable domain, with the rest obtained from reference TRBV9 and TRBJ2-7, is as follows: DSGVTQTPKHLITATGQRVTLRCSPRSGDLSVYWYQQSLDQGLQFLIQYYNGEERAKGNILERFSAQQFPDLHSELNLSSLELGDSALYFCASSVDSGRSEQYFGPGTRLTVT.

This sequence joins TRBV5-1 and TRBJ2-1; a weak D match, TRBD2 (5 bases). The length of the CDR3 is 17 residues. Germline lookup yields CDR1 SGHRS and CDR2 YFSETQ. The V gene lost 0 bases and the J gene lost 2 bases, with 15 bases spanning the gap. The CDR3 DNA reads TGCGCCAGCAGCTTGGGGATTGACTATTTTCCCTACAATGAGCAGTTCTTC. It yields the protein CASSLGIDYFPYNEQFF.

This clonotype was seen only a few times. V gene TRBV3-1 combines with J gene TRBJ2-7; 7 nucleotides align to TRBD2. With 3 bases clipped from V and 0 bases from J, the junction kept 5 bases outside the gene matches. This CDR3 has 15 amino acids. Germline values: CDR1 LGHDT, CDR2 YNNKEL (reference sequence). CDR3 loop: CASSHLAESSYEQYF. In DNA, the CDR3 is TGTGCCAGCAGCCATCTAGCGGAGAGCTCCTACGAGCAGTACTTC.

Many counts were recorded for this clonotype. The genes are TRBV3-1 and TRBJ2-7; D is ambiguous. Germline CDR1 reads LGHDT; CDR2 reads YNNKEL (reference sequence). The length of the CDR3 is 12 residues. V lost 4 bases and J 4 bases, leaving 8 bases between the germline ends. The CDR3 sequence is CASSRTIYEQYF. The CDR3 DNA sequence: TGTGCCAGCAGCCGAACTATATACGAGCAGTACTTC.

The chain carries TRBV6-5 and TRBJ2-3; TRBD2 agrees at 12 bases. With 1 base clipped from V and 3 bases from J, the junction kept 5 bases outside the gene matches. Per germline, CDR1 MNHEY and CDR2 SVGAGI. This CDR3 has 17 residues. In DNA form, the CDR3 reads TGTGCCAGCAGTTACTTGGCTAGCGGGAGGGCAACAGATACGCAGTATTTT. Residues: CASSYLASGRATDTQYF.

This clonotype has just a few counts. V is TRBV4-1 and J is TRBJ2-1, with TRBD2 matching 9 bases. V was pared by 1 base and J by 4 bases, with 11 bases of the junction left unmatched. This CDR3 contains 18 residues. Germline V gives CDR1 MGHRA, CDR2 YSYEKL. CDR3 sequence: CASSQGPLAGAPYNEQFF. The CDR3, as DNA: TGCGCCAGCAGCCAAGGCCCCTTAGCGGGAGCCCCTTACAATGAGCAGTTCTTC.

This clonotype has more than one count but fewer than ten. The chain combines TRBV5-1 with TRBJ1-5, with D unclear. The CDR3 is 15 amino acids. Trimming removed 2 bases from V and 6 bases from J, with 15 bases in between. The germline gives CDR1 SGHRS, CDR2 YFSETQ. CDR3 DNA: TGCGCCAGCAGCTTTGGTCCTCTAGCTGGTCAGCCCCAGCATTTT. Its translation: CASSFGPLAGQPQHF.